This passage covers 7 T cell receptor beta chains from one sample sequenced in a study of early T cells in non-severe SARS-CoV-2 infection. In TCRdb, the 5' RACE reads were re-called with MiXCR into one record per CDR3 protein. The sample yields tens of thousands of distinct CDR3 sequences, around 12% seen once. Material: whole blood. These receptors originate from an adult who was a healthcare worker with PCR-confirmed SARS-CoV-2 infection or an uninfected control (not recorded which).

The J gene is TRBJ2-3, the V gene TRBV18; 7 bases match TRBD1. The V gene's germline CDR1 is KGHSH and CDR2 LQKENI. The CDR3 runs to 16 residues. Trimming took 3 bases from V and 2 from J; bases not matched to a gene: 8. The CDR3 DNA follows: TGTGCCAGCTCACCGGACGCAGGGGGACCCACAGATACGCAGTATTTT. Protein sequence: CASSPDAGGPTDTQYF.

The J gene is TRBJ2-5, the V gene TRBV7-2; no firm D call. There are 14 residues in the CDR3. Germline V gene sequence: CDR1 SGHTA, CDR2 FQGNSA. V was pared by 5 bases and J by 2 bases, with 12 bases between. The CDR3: CASSPTRSQETQYF. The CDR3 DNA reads TGTGCCAGCAGCCCCACCCGGAGTCAAGAGACCCAGTACTTC.

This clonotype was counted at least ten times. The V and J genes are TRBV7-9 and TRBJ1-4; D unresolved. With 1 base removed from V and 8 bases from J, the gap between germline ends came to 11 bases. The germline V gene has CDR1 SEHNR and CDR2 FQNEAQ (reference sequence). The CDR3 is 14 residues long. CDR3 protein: CASSLEKSREKLFF. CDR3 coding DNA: TGTGCCAGCAGCTTAGAGAAGTCCCGCGAAAAACTGTTTTTT.

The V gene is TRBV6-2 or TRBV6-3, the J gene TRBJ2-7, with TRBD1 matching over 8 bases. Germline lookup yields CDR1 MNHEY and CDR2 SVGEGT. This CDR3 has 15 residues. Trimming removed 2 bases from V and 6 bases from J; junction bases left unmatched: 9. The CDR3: CASSYAAGGLSEQYF. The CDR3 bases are TGTGCCAGCAGTTACGCGGCAGGGGGCTTGTCCGAGCAGTACTTC.

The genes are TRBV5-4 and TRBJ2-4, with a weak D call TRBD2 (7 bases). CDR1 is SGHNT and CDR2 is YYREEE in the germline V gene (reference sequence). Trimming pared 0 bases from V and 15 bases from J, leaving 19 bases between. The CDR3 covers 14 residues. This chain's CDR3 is CASSLEGQGRVAYF. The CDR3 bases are TGTGCCAGCAGCTTGGAGGGTCAGGGGAGGGTCGCGTACTTC.

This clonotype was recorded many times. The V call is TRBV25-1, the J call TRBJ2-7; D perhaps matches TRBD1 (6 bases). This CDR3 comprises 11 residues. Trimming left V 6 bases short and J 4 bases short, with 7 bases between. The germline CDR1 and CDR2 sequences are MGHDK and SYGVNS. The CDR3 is CASRDSYEQYF. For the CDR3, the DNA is TGTGCCAGCAGGGACAGTTACGAGCAGTACTTC.

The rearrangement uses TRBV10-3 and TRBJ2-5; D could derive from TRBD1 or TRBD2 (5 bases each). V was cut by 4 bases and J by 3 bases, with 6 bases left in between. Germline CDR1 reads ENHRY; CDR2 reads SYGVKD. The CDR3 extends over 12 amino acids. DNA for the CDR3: TGTGCCATCAGTGGGGGGAAAGAGACCCAGTACTTC. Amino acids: CAISGGKETQYF.